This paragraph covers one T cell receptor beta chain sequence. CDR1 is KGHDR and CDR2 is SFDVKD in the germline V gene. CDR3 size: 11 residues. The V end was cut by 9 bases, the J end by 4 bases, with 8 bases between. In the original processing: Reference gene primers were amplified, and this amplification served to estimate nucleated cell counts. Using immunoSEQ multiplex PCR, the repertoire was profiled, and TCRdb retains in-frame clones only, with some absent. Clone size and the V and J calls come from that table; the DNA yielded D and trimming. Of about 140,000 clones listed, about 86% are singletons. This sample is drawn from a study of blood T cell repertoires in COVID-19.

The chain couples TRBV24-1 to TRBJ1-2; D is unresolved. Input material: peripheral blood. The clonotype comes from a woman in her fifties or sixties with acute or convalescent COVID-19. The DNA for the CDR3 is TGTGCCACCGAGTCCCGCTATGGCTACACCTTC. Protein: CATESRYGYTF.